This TCR beta chain was sequenced during a study of neoadjuvant anti-PD-1 for oral cavity cancer. As for time point: after neoadjuvant nivolumab, at surgical resection. Patients had newly diagnosed, untreated stage II-IVA oral cavity squamous cell carcinoma. The patients had HPV-negative, locally advanced oral cavity squamous cell carcinoma. This CDR3 has 13 amino acids. From germline, CDR1 is SGHAT and CDR2 FQNNGV. The V end was cut by 1 base, the J end by 5 bases, with 6 bases between. Sequenced by immunoSEQ multiplex PCR; TCRdb stores in-frame clones only, minus some. The sample shows roughly 15,000 clones, roughly 70% of them seen only once. Study-wide results and caveats: Only three patients per response group were TCR-analyzed; validation needed. After neoadjuvant nivolumab, PBMC T cell clonality was significantly higher in non-responders than responders.

This clone was found a few times. Its specificity is not known. The origin of this receptor is a person aged 40 to 85 with oral cavity squamous cell carcinoma. The chain carries TRBV11-2 and TRBJ1-5, with TRBD1 as a possible D gene (5 bases). Material: PBMCs, obtained after nivolumab (anti-PD-1) treatment. The CDR3 reads CASSLGRDQPQHF. In nucleotides, the CDR3 is TGTGCCAGCAGCTTAGGCAGGGATCAGCCCCAGCATTTT.